A single sample gave rise to the 5 T cell receptor beta chains below, sequenced in a study of shared clonotypes between healthy human individuals. Clones were read by immunoSEQ multiplex PCR, and TCRdb kept only the in-frame ones, dropping some. This sample yields 2 million to 2.5 million clones, of which around 92% are seen a single time; 0.37% belongs to the top ten. Sequenced sample: naive CD4+ T cells from PBMCs. Subset in this sample: CD45RA+ positively selected. These receptors originate from a man between 18 and 29 years old in good health. Some clones in this sample may be carry-over from other donors' samples.

As for this clone: Distinct nucleotide sequences in the sample also encode this CDR3. The V gene is TRBV9, the J gene TRBJ2-2, with D unclear. The V gene lost 4 bases and the J gene lost 5 bases, with 3 bases spanning the gap. This CDR3 spans 11 amino acids. Looked up from germline, CDR1 is SGDLS and CDR2 is YYNGEE. The CDR3 region has the DNA TGTGCCAGCAGCAGTACCGGGGAGCTGTTTTTT. It yields the protein CASSSTGELFF.

In its sample, this clone was seen once. The gene calls are TRBV27 and TRBJ2-5; the D is unclear. CDR3 size: 13 residues. V was cut by 1 base and J by 3 bases, with 6 bases left in between. In germline, CDR1 is MNHEY, CDR2 SMNVEV (reference sequence). Here the CDR3 reads CASSLWAEETQYF. CDR3 nucleotides: TGTGCCAGCAGTTTATGGGCGGAAGAGACCCAGTACTTC.

The V gene is TRBV5-1, the J gene TRBJ1-1; D is perhaps TRBD1 (6 bases). Trimming took off 0 bases at V and 7 bases at J, with 13 bases between the two ends. The CDR3 is 14 amino acids. In germline, CDR1 is SGHRS, CDR2 YFSETQ. CDR3 sequence (DNA): TGCGCCAGCAGCTTGGCCAAGGGGGACGATGAAGCTTTCTTT. Its protein is CASSLAKGDDEAFF.

Notes on this clone: Additional DNA sequences in this sample encode the identical CDR3. V is TRBV5-1 and J is TRBJ1-1; D is uncertain. Germline V gene data show CDR1 as SGHRS and CDR2 as YFSETQ. This CDR3 comprises 15 residues. Trimming left V 0 bases short and J 1 base short, with 10 bases between. CDR3 sequence reads: CASSLGGLTNTEAFF. In nucleotides, the CDR3 is TGCGCCAGCAGCTTGGGTGGACTGACGAACACTGAAGCTTTCTTT. Drawing the rest from reference TRBV5-1 and TRBJ1-1, the complete variable domain is KAGVTQTPRYLIKTRGQQVTLSCSPISGHRSVSWYQQTPGQGLQFLFEYFSETQRNKGNFPGRFSGRQFSNSRSEMNVSTLELGDSALYLCASSLGGLTNTEAFFGQGTRLTVV.

This clone has just a few counts. CDR3 nucleotides: TGTGCCAGCGGGCCTCAGTCCACGGACACTGAAGCTTTCTTT. Its protein is CASGPQSTDTEAFF. The chain combines TRBV9 with TRBJ1-1; unclear D gene. Germline V gives CDR1 SGDLS, CDR2 YYNGEE. The CDR3 loop spans 14 amino acids. Trimming took 7 bases from V and 3 from J, leaving 16 bases between them.